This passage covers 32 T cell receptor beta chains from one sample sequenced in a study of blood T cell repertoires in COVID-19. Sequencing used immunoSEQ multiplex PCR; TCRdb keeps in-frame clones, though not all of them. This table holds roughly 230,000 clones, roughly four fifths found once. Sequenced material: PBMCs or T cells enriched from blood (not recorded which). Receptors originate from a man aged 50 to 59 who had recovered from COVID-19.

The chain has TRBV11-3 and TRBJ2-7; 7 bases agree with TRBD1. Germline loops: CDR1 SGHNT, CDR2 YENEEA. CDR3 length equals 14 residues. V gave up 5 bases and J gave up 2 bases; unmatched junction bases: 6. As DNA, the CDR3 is TGTGCCAGCAGCCTCGGACAGGTCCCCTACGAGCAGTACTTC. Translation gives CASSLGQVPYEQYF.

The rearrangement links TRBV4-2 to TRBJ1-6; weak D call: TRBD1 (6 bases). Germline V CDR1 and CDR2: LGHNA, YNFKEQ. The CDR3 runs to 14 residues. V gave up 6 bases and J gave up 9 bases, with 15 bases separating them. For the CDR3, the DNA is TGTGCCAGCAGTTCAACAGGGTTAGGTTCACCCCTCCACTTT. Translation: CASSSTGLGSPLHF.

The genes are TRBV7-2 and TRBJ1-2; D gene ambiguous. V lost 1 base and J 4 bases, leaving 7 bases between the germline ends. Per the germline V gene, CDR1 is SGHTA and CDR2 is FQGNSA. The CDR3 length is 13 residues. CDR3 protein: CASSLGGSYGYTF. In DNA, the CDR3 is TGTGCCAGCAGCTTAGGAGGGAGCTATGGCTACACCTTC. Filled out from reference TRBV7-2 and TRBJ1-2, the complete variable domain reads GAGVSQSPSNKVTEKGKDVELRCDPISGHTALYWYRQSLGQGLEFLIYFQGNSAPDKSGLPSDRFSAERTGGSVSTLTIQRTQQEDSAVYLCASSLGGSYGYTFGSGTRLTVV.

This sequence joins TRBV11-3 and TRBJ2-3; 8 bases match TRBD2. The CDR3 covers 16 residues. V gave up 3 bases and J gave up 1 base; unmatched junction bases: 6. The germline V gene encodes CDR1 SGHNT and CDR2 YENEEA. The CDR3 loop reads CASSFKPGLGTDTQYF. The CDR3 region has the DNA TGTGCCAGCAGCTTTAAACCGGGACTAGGCACAGATACGCAGTATTTT.

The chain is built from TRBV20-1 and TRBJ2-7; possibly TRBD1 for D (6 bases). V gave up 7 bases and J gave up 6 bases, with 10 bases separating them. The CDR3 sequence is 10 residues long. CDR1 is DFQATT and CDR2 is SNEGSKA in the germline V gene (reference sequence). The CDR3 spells CSGGQIEQYF. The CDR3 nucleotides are TGCAGTGGGGGACAAATCGAGCAGTACTTC.

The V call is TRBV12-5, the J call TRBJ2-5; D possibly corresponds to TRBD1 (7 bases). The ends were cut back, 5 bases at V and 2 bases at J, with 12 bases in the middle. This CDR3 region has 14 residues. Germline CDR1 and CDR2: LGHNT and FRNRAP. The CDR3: CASGAQGGQETQYF. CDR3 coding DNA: TGTGCTAGTGGTGCCCAGGGGGGACAAGAGACCCAGTACTTC. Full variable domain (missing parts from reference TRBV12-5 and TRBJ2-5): DARVTQTPRHKVTEMGQEVTMRCQPILGHNTVFWYRQTMMQGLELLAYFRNRAPLDDSGMPKDRFSAEMPDATLATLKIQPSEPRDSAVYFCASGAQGGQETQYFGPGTRLLVL.

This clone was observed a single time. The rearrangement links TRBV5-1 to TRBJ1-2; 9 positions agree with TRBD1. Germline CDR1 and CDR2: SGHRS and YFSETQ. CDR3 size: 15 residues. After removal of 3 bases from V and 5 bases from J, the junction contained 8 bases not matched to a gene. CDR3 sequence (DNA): TGCGCCAGCAGCTACTACACCGGGACAGGGTATGGCTACACCTTC. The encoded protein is CASSYYTGTGYGYTF. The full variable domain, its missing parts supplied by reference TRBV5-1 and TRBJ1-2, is KAGVTQTPRYLIKTRGQQVTLSCSPISGHRSVSWYQQTPGQGLQFLFEYFSETQRNKGNFPGRFSGRQFSNSRSEMNVSTLELGDSALYLCASSYYTGTGYGYTFGSGTRLTVV.

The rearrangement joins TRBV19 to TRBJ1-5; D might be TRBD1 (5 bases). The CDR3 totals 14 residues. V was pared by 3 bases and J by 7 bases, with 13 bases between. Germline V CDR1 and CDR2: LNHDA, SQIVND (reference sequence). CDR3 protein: CASSIGRVKQPQHF. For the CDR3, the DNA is TGTGCCAGTAGTATCGGCAGGGTCAAACAGCCCCAGCATTTT. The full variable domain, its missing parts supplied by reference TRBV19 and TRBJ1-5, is DGGITQSPKYLFRKEGQNVTLSCEQNLNHDAMYWYRQDPGQGLRLIYYSQIVNDFQKGDIAEGYSVSREKKESFPLTVTSAQKNPTAFYLCASSIGRVKQPQHFGDGTRLSIL.

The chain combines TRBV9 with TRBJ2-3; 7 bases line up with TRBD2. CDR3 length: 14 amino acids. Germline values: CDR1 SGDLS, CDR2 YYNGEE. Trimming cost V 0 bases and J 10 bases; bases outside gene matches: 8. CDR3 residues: CASSVAGRESAQYF. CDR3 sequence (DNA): TGTGCCAGCAGCGTAGCTGGGCGGGAGAGCGCGCAGTATTTT.

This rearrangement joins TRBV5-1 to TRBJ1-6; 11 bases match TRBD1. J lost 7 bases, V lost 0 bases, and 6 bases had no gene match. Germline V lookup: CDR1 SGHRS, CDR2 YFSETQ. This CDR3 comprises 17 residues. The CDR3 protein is CASSLDPGTGGNSPLHF. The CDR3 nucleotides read TGCGCCAGCAGCTTGGACCCCGGGACAGGGGGGAATTCACCCCTCCACTTT.

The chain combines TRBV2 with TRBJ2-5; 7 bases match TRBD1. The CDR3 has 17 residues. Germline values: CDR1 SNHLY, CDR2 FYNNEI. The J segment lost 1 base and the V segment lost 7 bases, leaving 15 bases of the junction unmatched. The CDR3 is CASTPSRQGLAQETQYF. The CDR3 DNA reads TGTGCCAGCACCCCGAGTAGACAGGGTCTAGCCCAAGAGACCCAGTACTTC.

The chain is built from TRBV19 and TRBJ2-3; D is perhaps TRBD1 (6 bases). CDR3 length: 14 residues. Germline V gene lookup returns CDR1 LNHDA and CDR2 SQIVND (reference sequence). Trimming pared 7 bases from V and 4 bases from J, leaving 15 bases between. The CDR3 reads CASIGQSVPDTQYF. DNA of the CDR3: TGTGCCAGTATTGGACAGTCCGTTCCAGATACGCAGTATTTT.

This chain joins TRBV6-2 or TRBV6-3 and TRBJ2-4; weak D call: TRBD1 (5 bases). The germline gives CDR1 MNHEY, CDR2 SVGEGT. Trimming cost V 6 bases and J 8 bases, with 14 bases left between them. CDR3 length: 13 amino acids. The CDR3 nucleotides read TGTGCCAGCAGCCGACTGCAGGGTGACATTCAGTACTTC. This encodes CASSRLQGDIQYF.

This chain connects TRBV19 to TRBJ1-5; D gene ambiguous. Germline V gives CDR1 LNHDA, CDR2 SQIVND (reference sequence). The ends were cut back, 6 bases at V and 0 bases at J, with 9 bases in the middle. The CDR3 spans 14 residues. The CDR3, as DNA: TGTGCCAGTAGGCCAACTAATAGCAATCAGCCCCAGCATTTT. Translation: CASRPTNSNQPQHF.

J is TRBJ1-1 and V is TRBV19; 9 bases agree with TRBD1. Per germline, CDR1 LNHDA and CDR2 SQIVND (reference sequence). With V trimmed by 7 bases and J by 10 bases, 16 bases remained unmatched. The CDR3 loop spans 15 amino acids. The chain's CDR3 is CASTHSGTGRLRAFF. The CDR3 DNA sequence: TGTGCCAGTACCCATTCCGGGACAGGGAGGTTGAGAGCTTTCTTT.

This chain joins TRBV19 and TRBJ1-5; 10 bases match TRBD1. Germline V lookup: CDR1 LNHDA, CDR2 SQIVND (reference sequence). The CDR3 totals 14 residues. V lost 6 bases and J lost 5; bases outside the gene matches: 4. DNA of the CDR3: TGTGCCAGTAGGGACAGGGGGATAGATCAGCCCCAGCATTTT. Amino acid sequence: CASRDRGIDQPQHF.

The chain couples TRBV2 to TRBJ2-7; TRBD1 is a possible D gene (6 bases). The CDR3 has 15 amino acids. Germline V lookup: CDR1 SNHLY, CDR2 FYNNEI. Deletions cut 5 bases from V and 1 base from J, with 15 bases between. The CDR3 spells CASSWDTAYSYEQYF. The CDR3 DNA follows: TGTGCCAGCAGTTGGGACACCGCTTATTCCTACGAGCAGTACTTC.

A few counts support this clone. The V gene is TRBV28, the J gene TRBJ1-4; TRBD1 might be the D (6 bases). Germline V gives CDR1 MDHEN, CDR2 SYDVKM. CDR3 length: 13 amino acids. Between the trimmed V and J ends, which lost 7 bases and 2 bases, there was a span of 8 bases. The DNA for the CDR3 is TGTGCCAGCAACCAGGGGACTAATGAAAAACTGTTTTTT. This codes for CASNQGTNEKLFF.

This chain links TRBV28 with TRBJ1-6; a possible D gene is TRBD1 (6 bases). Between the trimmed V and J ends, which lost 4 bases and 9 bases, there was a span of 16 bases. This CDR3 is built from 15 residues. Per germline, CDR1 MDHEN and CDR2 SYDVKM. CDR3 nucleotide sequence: TGTGCCAGCAGTTCCCTCGCAGGGGTCGGTTCACCCCTCCACTTT. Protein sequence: CASSSLAGVGSPLHF.

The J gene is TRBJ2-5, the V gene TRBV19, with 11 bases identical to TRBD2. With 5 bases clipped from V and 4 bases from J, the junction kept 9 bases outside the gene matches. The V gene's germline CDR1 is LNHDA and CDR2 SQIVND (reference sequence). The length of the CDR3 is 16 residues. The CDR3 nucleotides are TGTGCCAGTAGTGACACTAGCGGGGGTTCAGGAGAGACCCAGTACTTC. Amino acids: CASSDTSGGSGETQYF.

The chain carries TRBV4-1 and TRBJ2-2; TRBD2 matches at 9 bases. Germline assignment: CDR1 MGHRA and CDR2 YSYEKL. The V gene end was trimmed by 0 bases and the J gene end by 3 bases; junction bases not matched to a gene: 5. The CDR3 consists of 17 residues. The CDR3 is CASSQDTAGGDTGELFF. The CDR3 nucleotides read TGCGCCAGCAGCCAAGATACAGCGGGGGGAGACACCGGGGAGCTGTTTTTT.

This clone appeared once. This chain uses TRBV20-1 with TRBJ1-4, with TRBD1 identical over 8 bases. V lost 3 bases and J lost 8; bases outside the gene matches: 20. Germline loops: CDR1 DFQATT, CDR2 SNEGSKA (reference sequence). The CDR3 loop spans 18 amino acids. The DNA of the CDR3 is TGCAGTGCTAGTCCTGGACAGGGCGGAGGGAGTTATGTGGAAAAACTGTTTTTT. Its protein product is CSASPGQGGGSYVEKLFF.

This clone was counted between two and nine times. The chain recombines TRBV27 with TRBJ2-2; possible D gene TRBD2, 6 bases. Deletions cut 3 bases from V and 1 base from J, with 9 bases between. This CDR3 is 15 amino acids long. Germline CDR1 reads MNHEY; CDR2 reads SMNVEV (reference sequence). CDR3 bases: TGTGCCAGCAGTTTTTCAGCGGGGAACACCGGGGAGCTGTTTTTT. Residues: CASSFSAGNTGELFF.

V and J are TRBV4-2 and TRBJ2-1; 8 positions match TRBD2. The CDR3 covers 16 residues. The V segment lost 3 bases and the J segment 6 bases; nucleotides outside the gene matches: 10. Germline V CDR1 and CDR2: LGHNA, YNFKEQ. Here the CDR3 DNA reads TGTGCCAGCAGCCAGGACCGGGGGGGCCGGATCAATGAGCAGTTCTTC. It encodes CASSQDRGGRINEQFF.

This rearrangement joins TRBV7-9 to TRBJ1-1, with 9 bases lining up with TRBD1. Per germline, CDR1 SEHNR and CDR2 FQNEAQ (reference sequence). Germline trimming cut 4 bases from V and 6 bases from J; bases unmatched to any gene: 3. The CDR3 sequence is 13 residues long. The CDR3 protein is CASSWTGVAEAFF. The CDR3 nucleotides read TGTGCCAGCAGCTGGACAGGGGTCGCTGAAGCTTTCTTT.

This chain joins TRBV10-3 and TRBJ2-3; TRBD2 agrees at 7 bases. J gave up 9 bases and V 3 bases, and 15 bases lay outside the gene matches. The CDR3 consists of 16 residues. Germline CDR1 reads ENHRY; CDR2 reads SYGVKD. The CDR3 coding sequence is TGTGCCATCAGTGATGGCGGCGGGAGCGCCTCCAGGACGCAGTATTTT. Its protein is CAISDGGGSASRTQYF.

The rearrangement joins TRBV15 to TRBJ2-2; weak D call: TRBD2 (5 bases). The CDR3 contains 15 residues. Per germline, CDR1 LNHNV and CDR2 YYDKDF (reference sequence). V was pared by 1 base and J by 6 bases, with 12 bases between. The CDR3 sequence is CATSRVQRAAGELFF. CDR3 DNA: TGTGCCACCAGCAGAGTTCAGAGGGCGGCCGGGGAGCTGTTTTTT.

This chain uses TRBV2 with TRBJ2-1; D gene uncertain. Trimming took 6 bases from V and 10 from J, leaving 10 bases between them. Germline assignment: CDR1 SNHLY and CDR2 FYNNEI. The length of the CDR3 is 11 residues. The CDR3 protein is CASSLTEEQFF. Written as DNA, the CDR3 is TGTGCCAGCAGCCTGACTGAAGAGCAGTTCTTC.

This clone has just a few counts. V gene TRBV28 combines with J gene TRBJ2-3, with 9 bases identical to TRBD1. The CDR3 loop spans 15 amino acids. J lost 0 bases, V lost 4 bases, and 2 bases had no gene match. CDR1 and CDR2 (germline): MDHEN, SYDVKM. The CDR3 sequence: CASSWDRASTDTQYF. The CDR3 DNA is TGTGCCAGCAGTTGGGACAGGGCTAGCACAGATACGCAGTATTTT.

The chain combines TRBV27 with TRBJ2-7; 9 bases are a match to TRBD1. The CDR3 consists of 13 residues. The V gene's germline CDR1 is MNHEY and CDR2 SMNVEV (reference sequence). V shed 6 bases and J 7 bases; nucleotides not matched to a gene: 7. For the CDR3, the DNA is TGTGCCAGCAGGGGGACAGGGCTCGGTGAGCAGTACTTC. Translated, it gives CASRGTGLGEQYF.

In DNA, the CDR3 is TGTGCCAGCAGAAAGACCGGAGGAGGCAATCAGCCCCAGCATTTT. Amino acid sequence: CASRKTGGGNQPQHF. This chain connects TRBV5-5 to TRBJ1-5, with no clear D. Germline lookup yields CDR1 SGHKS and CDR2 YYEKEE (reference sequence). The CDR3 is made up of 15 amino acids. Trimming removed 5 bases at V and 2 bases at J, with 14 bases between.

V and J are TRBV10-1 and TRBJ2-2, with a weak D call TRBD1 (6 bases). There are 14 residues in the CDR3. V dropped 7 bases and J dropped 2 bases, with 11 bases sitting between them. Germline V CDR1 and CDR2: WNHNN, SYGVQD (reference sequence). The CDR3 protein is CASTGDINTGELFF. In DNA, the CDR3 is TGCGCCAGCACAGGGGATATCAACACCGGGGAGCTGTTTTTT.